Presented here are 5 T cell receptor beta chains from one specimen sequenced in a study of T-cell reconstitution after alpha-beta-depleted transplantation in children. This sample's TCRbeta library carried unique molecular identifier barcodes. TCRdb fed the PCR reads into MiXCR, producing one record per CDR3 protein. The sample records 450,000 to 600,000 distinct CDR3 sequences, 13% being singletons. The sample in question was PBMCs, mostly from graft donor cells, obtained 360 days after TCRalphabeta/CD19-depleted stem cell transplant. The receptors come from a male patient younger than 18 who had a stem cell transplant for acute myeloid leukemia, so the T cells may come from the graft donor.

This clonotype was observed many times. This rearrangement joins TRBV24-1 to TRBJ1-5, with 9 bases fitting TRBD1. CDR3 size: 15 residues. Germline V gene lookup returns CDR1 KGHDR and CDR2 SFDVKD. V lost 3 bases and J lost 3; bases outside the gene matches: 2. The CDR3 region has the DNA TGTGCCACCAGTGATGGGGACAGGGTCAATCAGCCCCAGCATTTT. Translation: CATSDGDRVNQPQHF.

This clonotype showed up just a few times. The chain joins TRBV4-3 to TRBJ2-7; D possibly corresponds to TRBD2 (5 bases). Per the germline V gene, CDR1 is LGHNA and CDR2 is YSLEER. This CDR3 spans 16 amino acids. V gave up 2 bases and J gave up 0 bases, with 14 bases separating them. The CDR3 spells CASSQTSGINSYEQYF. The CDR3 DNA sequence: TGCGCCAGCAGCCAAACCTCCGGGATAAACTCCTACGAGCAGTACTTC.

This clonotype was observed a few times. The chain couples TRBV6-4 to TRBJ1-1, with D uncertain. CDR3 size: 11 residues. V was trimmed by 9 bases and J by 5 bases, leaving 10 bases between them. Germline CDR1 and CDR2: MRHNA and SNTAGT. The CDR3 sequence is CASPHETEAFF. The CDR3 nucleotides read TGTGCCAGTCCCCACGAGACTGAAGCTTTCTTT.

This clonotype has more than one count but fewer than ten. The rearrangement joins TRBV6-1 to TRBJ2-1; no definite D call. Germline loops: CDR1 MNHNS, CDR2 SASEGT. Trimming took 0 bases from V and 4 from J, leaving 16 bases between them. The CDR3 length is 17 residues. The CDR3 protein is CASSEAAARPLYNEQFF. As DNA, the CDR3 is TGTGCCAGCAGTGAAGCCGCGGCTAGACCTCTTTACAATGAGCAGTTCTTC.

This clonotype was recorded at least ten times. V and J are TRBV4-2 and TRBJ2-3; 7 bases align to TRBD2. There are 18 residues in the CDR3. CDR1 LGHNA and CDR2 YNFKEQ come from the germline V gene. J lost 4 bases, V lost 0 bases, and 13 bases had no gene match. Here the CDR3 DNA reads TGTGCCAGCAGCCAAGATCCCCCCGGGACCGCGGGAGCAGATACGCAGTATTTT. It is translated as CASSQDPPGTAGADTQYF.